The 16 T cell receptor beta chains listed next were all sequenced from one sample in a study of T cell repertoires in cytomegalovirus infection. TCRdb fed the reads into MiXCR, producing one record per CDR3 protein. This repertoire shows hundreds of thousands of distinct CDR3 sequences, 15% to 20% found once; its top ten account for approximately 8%. Sequencing was performed on PBMCs. Source of these receptors: a human donor in good health (CMV status not recorded). Some clones in this sample may be carry-over from other donors' samples.

The chain couples TRBV6-5 to TRBJ1-5, with a tentative D call TRBD1 (5 bases). The CDR3 runs 14 residues. CDR1 is MNHEY, CDR2 SVGAGI, per germline. V lost 0 bases and J 7 bases, leaving 10 bases between the germline ends. For the CDR3, the DNA is TGTGCCAGCAGTTACTCCCGCGGGGGACAGCCCCAGCATTTT. Its protein product is CASSYSRGGQPQHF.

The gene calls are TRBV29-1 and TRBJ2-3; tentatively, D is TRBD2 (7 bases). CDR3 length equals 15 residues. Germline CDR1 and CDR2: SQVTM and ANQGSEA. The V and J ends lost 6 bases and 1 base respectively, with 17 bases between them. The CDR3 is CSVDPGGGGTDTQYF. CDR3 bases: TGCAGCGTGGACCCGGGCGGGGGCGGCACAGATACGCAGTATTTT.

This clonotype was counted at least ten times. The chain links TRBV4-1 to TRBJ2-2; D may be TRBD2 (6 bases). Germline V gene lookup returns CDR1 MGHRA and CDR2 YSYEKL. This CDR3 has 17 amino acids. V was trimmed by 1 base and J by 10 bases, leaving 22 bases between them. This chain's CDR3 is CASSQVRGGISIAELFF. The CDR3 DNA follows: TGCGCCAGCAGCCAAGTCCGAGGCGGGATCTCAATCGCGGAGCTGTTTTTT.

The gene calls are TRBV12-3 or TRBV12-4 and TRBJ2-3; a possible D gene is TRBD2 (5 bases). The CDR3 runs 13 residues. Between the trimmed V and J ends, which lost 7 bases and 6 bases, there was a span of 14 bases. CDR3 nucleotide sequence: TGTGCCAGCACCTTCTCTTGGGAGGATACGCAGTATTTT. Amino acid sequence: CASTFSWEDTQYF.

In this sample, this clonotype turned up many times. V usage is TRBV7-2 and J usage is TRBJ2-1; 9 bases are shared with TRBD2. Germline V lookup: CDR1 SGHTA, CDR2 FQGNSA. Losses at the gene ends were 7 bases for V and 4 bases for J; bases not matched to a gene: 5. The CDR3 consists of 14 residues. CDR3 in DNA: TGTGCCAGCACCCAGGGACTAGCATACAATGAGCAGTTCTTC. Protein sequence: CASTQGLAYNEQFF.

This clonotype was observed a few times. This rearrangement joins TRBV28 to TRBJ1-2; D is ambiguous. Trimming took off 6 bases at V and 8 bases at J, with 16 bases between the two ends. Looked up from germline, CDR1 is MDHEN and CDR2 is SYDVKM. This CDR3 has 13 amino acids. CDR3 sequence reads: CASSNDRSRGYTF. In DNA form, the CDR3 reads TGTGCCAGCAGCAACGACCGTAGTAGGGGCTACACCTTC.

This clonotype was counted only a few times. The chain uses TRBV5-6 and TRBJ2-1; 7 bases fit TRBD2. Looked up from germline, CDR1 is SGHDT and CDR2 is YYEEEE. J was trimmed by 4 bases and V by 4 bases; bases with no gene match: 14. CDR3 length: 17 amino acids. CDR3 nucleotides: TGTGCCAGCAGCCCTCCCCGGCGGCCTAGCGGTTACAATGAGCAGTTCTTC. Its translation is CASSPPRRPSGYNEQFF.

The sample holds a few counts of this clonotype. V gene TRBV20-1 combines with J gene TRBJ2-1; the match to TRBD2 covers 9 bases. The trim removed 0 bases at V and 9 bases at J, leaving 6 bases unmatched. Germline CDR1 is DFQATT and CDR2 is SNEGSKA (reference sequence). The CDR3 consists of 14 residues. CDR3 amino acids: CSAREFAGGVEQFF. DNA of the CDR3: TGCAGTGCTAGAGAGTTCGCGGGAGGGGTTGAGCAGTTCTTC.

The chain employs TRBV2 and TRBJ1-1; perhaps TRBD1 as D (6 bases). V gave up 10 bases and J gave up 1 base, with 13 bases separating them. The V gene's germline CDR1 is SNHLY and CDR2 FYNNEI. CDR3 length: 13 residues. In nucleotides, the CDR3 is TGTGCCACGGGAACGGACAGGAACACTGAAGCTTTCTTT. It is translated as CATGTDRNTEAFF.

There are many counts of this clonotype. The V gene is TRBV7-2, the J gene TRBJ2-5, with 10 bases fitting TRBD2. Germline trimming cut 7 bases from V and 3 bases from J; bases unmatched to any gene: 5. The V gene's germline CDR1 is SGHTA and CDR2 FQGNSA. This CDR3 is 14 amino acids long. The CDR3 DNA is TGTGCCAGCAACGTGCTAGCGGGGGAAGAGACCCAGTACTTC. This sequence encodes CASNVLAGEETQYF.

The V call is TRBV29-1, the J call TRBJ1-4, with D possibly being TRBD1 (6 bases). The CDR3 has 14 amino acids. Germline V CDR1 and CDR2: SQVTM, ANQGSEA. V lost 5 bases, J lost 5 bases, and 15 bases lay in between. CDR3 nucleotide sequence: TGCAGCGTTTCGCAGGGGTTTGGGAATGAAAAACTGTTTTTT. Its protein is CSVSQGFGNEKLFF.

This clonotype occurred once. The chain has TRBV27 and TRBJ1-5, with 9 bases identical to TRBD1. The CDR3 length is 16 residues. From germline, CDR1 is MNHEY and CDR2 SMNVEV (reference sequence). The V gene end was trimmed by 5 bases and the J gene end by 5 bases; junction bases not matched to a gene: 10. CDR3 bases: TGTGCCAGCAGTCGGACCGGGACAGGGATTGATCAGCCCCAGCATTTT. Translated: CASSRTGTGIDQPQHF.

Many counts were recorded for this clonotype. The chain uses TRBV6-1 and TRBJ1-4; maybe TRBD1 (5 bases). Germline assignment: CDR1 MNHNS and CDR2 SASEGT. V shed 6 bases and J shed 4 bases, with 12 bases lying between them. The CDR3 extends over 14 amino acids. In nucleotides, the CDR3 is TGTGCCAGCAGGTTTGGGACGGATAATGAAAAACTGTTTTTT. It yields the protein CASRFGTDNEKLFF.

The chain joins TRBV28 to TRBJ2-7; 7 bases map to TRBD2. Per germline, CDR1 MDHEN and CDR2 SYDVKM. Germline trimming cut 5 bases from V and 2 bases from J; bases unmatched to any gene: 6. The CDR3 has 14 residues. The CDR3 here is CASSTVGGAYEQYF. Written as DNA, the CDR3 is TGTGCCAGCAGTACCGTTGGGGGGGCCTACGAGCAGTACTTC.

The chain has TRBV4-1 and TRBJ2-1; TRBD1 matches 7 bases. The CDR3 sequence is 16 residues long. The germline gives CDR1 MGHRA, CDR2 YSYEKL. J lost 1 base, V lost 3 bases, and 6 bases had no gene match. CDR3 nucleotide sequence: TGCGCCAGCAGCCACAACAGGGGTCGATCCTACAATGAGCAGTTCTTC. Encoded protein: CASSHNRGRSYNEQFF.

This clonotype was found many times. The chain has TRBV7-2 and TRBJ2-5, with D perhaps TRBD1 (6 bases). CDR3 length: 12 amino acids. The ends were cut back, 5 bases at V and 7 bases at J, with 11 bases in the middle. Germline lookup yields CDR1 SGHTA and CDR2 FQGNSA. The CDR3 loop is CASSGLGGTQYF. The CDR3, as DNA: TGTGCCAGCAGCGGGCTAGGGGGGACCCAGTACTTC.